This TCR beta chain was sequenced for a study of blood T cell repertoires in COVID-19. Study information: The origin of the acute and convalescent COVID-19 samples was the United States, Italy and Spain.

TCRdb's copy holds only in-frame clones and misses some; the assay was immunoSEQ multiplex PCR. This sample has around 260,000 clones, with roughly 87% found just once. Losses at the gene ends were 1 base for V and 4 bases for J; bases not matched to a gene: 5. The germline V gene has CDR1 LGHNA and CDR2 YSLEER. There are 16 residues in the CDR3. Material: peripheral blood. The receptor comes from a human donor in a cohort sampled during active COVID-19. The rearrangement links TRBV4-3 to TRBJ2-5; 11 bases are a match to TRBD2. The DNA for the CDR3 is TGCGCCAGCAGCCAAGGTTCTAGCGGGAGGACAGAGACCCAGTACTTC. The encoded protein is CASSQGSSGRTETQYF.